This passage covers 6 T cell receptor beta chains from one sample sequenced in a study of patients and donors after allogeneic stem cell transplantation. TCRdb independently ran MiXCR on the RT-PCR reads; one entry per CDR3 protein. The sample includes about a million distinct CDR3 sequences, about a sixth of them seen just once. Source material: blood, either unsorted or a sorted T cell fraction (not recorded which). These receptors all come from a human donor who was either an allogeneic HSCT recipient or a stem cell or donor lymphocyte infusion donor (not recorded which). It is not recorded whose cells these are; they may come from a transplant donor.

J is TRBJ1-1 and V is TRBV6-7; no firm D call. TRBV6-7 has ORF status, its function being uncertain. CDR3 length: 14 residues. Trimming left V 7 bases short and J 6 bases short, with 18 bases between. DNA of the CDR3: TGTGCCAGCAACTTACTCCTATCTGACGCTGAAGCTTTCTTT. Translation: CASNLLLSDAEAFF.

The rearrangement links TRBV12-3 or TRBV12-4 to TRBJ1-2; no firm D call. This CDR3 is 13 amino acids long. The V gene lost 6 bases and the J gene lost 4 bases, with 12 bases spanning the gap. The CDR3 bases are TGTGCCAGCAGCCCCCATCGATCCTATGGCTACACCTTC. Translation: CASSPHRSYGYTF.

Only a few counts were recorded for this clonotype. This sequence joins TRBV20-1 and TRBJ2-3; 9 positions agree with TRBD2. Germline-derived CDR1 and CDR2 are DFQATT and SNEGSKA (reference sequence). The CDR3 contains 14 residues. V lost 5 bases to trimming and J lost 0 bases; unmatched junction nucleotides: 3. CDR3 residues: CSAWTSASTDTQYF. DNA for the CDR3: TGCAGTGCTTGGACTAGCGCCAGCACAGATACGCAGTATTTT.

The chain recombines TRBV6-2 or TRBV6-3 with TRBJ1-1, with D hard to call. Trimming stripped 5 bases from V and 4 bases from J, with 14 bases between. Germline V gene sequence: CDR1 MNHEY, CDR2 SVGEGT. There are 14 residues in the CDR3. The CDR3 nucleotides are TGTGCCAGCAGTACGATCGATAGGAGCACTGAAGCTTTCTTT. Residues: CASSTIDRSTEAFF.

This clonotype has a count of ten or more. J is TRBJ2-3 and V is TRBV5-6; 8 bases map to TRBD2. Germline V gene data show CDR1 as SGHDT and CDR2 as YYEEEE. The CDR3 has 15 residues. Germline trimming cut 1 base from V and 3 bases from J; bases unmatched to any gene: 4. This CDR3 is CASSLPGTSTDTQYF. For the CDR3, the DNA is TGTGCCAGCAGCTTGCCCGGGACTAGTACAGATACGCAGTATTTT. Using reference TRBV5-6 and TRBJ2-3 for the parts outside the CDR3, the full variable domain is DAGVTQSPTHLIKTRGQQVTLRCSPKSGHDTVSWYQQALGQGPQFIFQYYEEEERQRGNFPDRFSGHQFPNYSSELNVNALLLGDSALYLCASSLPGTSTDTQYFGPGTRLTVL.

CDR3 protein: CASSLPHRNTEAFF. The CDR3 DNA reads as TGTGCCAGCAGCCTTCCTCACAGGAACACTGAAGCTTTCTTT. The chain combines TRBV13 with TRBJ1-1; no firm D call. The germline gives CDR1 PRHDT, CDR2 FYEKMQ (reference sequence). The CDR3 runs 14 residues. The ends were cut back, 5 bases at V and 1 base at J, with 11 bases in the middle.